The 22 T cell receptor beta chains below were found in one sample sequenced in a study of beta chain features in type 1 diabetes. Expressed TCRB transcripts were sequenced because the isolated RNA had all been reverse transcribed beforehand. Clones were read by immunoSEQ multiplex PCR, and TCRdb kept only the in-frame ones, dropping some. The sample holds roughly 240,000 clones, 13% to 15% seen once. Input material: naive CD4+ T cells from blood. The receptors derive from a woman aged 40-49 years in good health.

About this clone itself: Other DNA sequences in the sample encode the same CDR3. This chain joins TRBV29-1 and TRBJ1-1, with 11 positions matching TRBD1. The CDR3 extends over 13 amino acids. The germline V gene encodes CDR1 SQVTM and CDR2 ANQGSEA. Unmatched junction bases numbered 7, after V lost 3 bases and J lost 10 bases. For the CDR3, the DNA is TGCAGCGTTGAGTCGAGGGGACAGGGGGTAGCTTTCTTT. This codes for CSVESRGQGVAFF.

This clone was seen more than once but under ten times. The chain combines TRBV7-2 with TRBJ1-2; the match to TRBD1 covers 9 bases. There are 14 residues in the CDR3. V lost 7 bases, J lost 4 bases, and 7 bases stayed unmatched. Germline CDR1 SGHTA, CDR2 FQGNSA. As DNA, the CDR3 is TGTGCCAGCACCGCCGGGACAGGGCGCTATGGCTACACCTTC. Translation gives CASTAGTGRYGYTF.

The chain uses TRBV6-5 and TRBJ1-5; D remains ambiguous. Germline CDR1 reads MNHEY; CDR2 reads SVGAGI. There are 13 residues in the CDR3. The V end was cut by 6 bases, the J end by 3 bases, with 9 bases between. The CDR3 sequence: CASSIMANQPQHF. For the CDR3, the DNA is TGTGCCAGCAGCATAATGGCCAATCAGCCCCAGCATTTT.

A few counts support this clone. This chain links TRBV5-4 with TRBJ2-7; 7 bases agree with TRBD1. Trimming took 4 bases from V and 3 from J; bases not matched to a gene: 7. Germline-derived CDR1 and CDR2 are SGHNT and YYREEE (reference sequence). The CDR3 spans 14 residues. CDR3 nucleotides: TGTGCCAGCAGCCCGGGACAGAGAGACTACGAGCAGTACTTC. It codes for CASSPGQRDYEQYF.

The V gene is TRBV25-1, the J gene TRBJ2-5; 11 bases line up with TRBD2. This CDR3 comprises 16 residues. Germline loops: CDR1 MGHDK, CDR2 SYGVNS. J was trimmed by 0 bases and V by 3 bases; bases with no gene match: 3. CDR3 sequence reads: CASSEGTSGYQETQYF. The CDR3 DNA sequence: TGTGCCAGCAGTGAGGGGACTAGCGGTTACCAAGAGACCCAGTACTTC. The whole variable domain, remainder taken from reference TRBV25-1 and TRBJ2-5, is EADIYQTPRYLVIGTGKKITLECSQTMGHDKMYWYQQDPGMELHLIHYSYGVNSTEKGDLSSESTVSRIRTEHFPLTLESARPSHTSQYLCASSEGTSGYQETQYFGPGTRLLVL.

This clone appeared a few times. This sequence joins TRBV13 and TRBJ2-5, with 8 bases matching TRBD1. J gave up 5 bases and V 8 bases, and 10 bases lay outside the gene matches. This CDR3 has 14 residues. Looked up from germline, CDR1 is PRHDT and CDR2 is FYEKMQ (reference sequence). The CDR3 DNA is TGTGCCAGCGGGCTAGCCGGACAGGGCGAGACCCAGTACTTC. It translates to CASGLAGQGETQYF.

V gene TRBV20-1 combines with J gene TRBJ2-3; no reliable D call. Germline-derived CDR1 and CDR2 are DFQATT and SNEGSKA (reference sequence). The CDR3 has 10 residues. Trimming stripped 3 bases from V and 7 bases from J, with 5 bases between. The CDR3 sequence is CSASSNTQYF. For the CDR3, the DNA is TGCAGTGCTAGCAGTAATACGCAGTATTTT.

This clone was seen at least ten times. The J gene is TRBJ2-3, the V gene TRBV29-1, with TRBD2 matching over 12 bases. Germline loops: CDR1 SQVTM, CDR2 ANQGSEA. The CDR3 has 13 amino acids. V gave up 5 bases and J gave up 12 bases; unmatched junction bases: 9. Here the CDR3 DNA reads TGCAGCGTTCGCCGACCACTAGCGGGGGGCCAGTATTTT. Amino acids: CSVRRPLAGGQYF.

The CDR3, as DNA: TGCGCCAGCAGCCAAGGAGCGACACGGGGGGCCGCGGGGGCCCAGTACTTC. Translation gives CASSQGATRGAAGAQYF. The gene calls are TRBV4-3 and TRBJ2-5; possibly TRBD2 for D (7 bases). V was pared by 1 base and J by 9 bases, with 24 bases between. The CDR3 is 17 residues long. From germline, CDR1 is LGHNA and CDR2 YSLEER.

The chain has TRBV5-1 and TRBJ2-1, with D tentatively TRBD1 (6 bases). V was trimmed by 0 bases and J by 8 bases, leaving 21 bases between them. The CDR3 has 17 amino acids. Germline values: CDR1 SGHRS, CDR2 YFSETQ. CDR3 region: CASSLGSQGTYQDEQFF. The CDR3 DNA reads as TGCGCCAGCAGCTTGGGGTCGCAGGGGACGTATCAGGATGAGCAGTTCTTC.

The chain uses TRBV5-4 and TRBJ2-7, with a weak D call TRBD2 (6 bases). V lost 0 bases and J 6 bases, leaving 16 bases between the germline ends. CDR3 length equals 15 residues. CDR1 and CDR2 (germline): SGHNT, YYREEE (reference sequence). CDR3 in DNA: TGTGCCAGCAGCTTGGACGGGGGTAGACTGGGCGAGCAGTACTTC. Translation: CASSLDGGRLGEQYF.

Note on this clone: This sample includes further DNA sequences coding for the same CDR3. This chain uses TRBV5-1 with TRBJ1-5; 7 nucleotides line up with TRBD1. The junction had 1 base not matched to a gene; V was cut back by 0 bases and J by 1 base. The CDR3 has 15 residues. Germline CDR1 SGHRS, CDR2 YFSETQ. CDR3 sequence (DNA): TGCGCCAGCAGCTTGGGGGACAGCAGCAATCAGCCCCAGCATTTT. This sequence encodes CASSLGDSSNQPQHF.

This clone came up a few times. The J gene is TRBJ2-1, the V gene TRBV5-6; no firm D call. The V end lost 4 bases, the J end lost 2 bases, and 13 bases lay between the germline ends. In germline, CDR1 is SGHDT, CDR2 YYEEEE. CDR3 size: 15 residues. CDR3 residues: CASSMGLEPYNEQFF. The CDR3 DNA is TGTGCCAGCAGCATGGGCCTAGAACCCTACAATGAGCAGTTCTTC.

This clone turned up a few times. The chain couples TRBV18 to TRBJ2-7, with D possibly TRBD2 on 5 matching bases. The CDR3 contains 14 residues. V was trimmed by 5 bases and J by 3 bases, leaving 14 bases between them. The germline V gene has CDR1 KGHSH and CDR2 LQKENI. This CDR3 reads CASSITEGDYEQYF. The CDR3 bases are TGTGCCAGCTCAATCACCGAGGGCGACTACGAGCAGTACTTC.

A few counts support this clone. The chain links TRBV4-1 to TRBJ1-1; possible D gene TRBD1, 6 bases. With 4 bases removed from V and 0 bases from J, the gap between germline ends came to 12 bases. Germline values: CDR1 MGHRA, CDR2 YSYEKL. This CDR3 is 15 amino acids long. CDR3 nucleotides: TGCGCCAGCAGCCTGGCAGGGGCTTTGAACACTGAAGCTTTCTTT. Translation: CASSLAGALNTEAFF.

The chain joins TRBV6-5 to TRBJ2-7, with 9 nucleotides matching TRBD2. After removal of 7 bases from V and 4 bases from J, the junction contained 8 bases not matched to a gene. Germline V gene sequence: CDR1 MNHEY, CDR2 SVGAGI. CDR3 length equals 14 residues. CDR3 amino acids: CASKGLAGRYEQYF. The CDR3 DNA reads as TGTGCCAGCAAGGGGCTAGCGGGGAGGTACGAGCAGTACTTC.

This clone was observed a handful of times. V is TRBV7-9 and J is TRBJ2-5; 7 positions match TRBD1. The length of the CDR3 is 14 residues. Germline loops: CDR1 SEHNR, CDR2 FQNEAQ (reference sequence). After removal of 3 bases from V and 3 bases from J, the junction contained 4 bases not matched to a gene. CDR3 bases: TGTGCCAGCAGCTTTAGACAGGGAAAAGAGACCCAGTACTTC. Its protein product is CASSFRQGKETQYF.

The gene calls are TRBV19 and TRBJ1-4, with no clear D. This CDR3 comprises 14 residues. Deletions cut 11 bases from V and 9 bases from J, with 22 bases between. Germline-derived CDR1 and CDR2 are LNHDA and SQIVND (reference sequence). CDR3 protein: CAPLGSGERKKLFF. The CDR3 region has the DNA TGTGCCCCTTTGGGGTCCGGAGAGCGGAAAAAACTGTTTTTT. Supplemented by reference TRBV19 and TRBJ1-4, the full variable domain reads DGGITQSPKYLFRKEGQNVTLSCEQNLNHDAMYWYRQDPGQGLRLIYYSQIVNDFQKGDIAEGYSVSREKKESFPLTVTSAQKNPTAFYLCAPLGSGERKKLFFGSGTQLSVL.

The CDR3 nucleotides are TGTGCCAGCAGCTCCAGACTAGCGGCAACTCAAGAGACCCAGTACTTC. Its translation: CASSSRLAATQETQYF. V gene TRBV7-9 combines with J gene TRBJ2-5; 9 positions match TRBD2. Germline-derived CDR1 and CDR2 are SEHNR and FQNEAQ (reference sequence). The CDR3 loop spans 16 amino acids. Trimming cost V 4 bases and J 2 bases; bases outside gene matches: 8. The full variable domain, its missing parts supplied by reference TRBV7-9 and TRBJ2-5, is DTGVSQNPRHKITKRGQNVTFRCDPISEHNRLYWYRQTLGQGPEFLTYFQNEAQLEKSRLLSDRFSAERPKGSFSTLEIQRTEQGDSAMYLCASSSRLAATQETQYFGPGTRLLVL.

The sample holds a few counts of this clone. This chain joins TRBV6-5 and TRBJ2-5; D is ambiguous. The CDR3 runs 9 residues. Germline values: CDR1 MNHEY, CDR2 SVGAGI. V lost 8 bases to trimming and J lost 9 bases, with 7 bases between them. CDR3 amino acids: CASYESQYF. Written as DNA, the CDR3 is TGTGCCAGCTATGAGTCCCAGTACTTC.

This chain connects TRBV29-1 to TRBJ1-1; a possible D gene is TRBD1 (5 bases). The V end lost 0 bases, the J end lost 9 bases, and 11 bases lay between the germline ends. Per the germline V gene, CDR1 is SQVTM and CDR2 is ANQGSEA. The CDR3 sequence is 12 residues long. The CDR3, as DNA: TGCAGCGTTGAAGAAATGGGGCCAAAAGCTTTCTTT. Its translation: CSVEEMGPKAFF. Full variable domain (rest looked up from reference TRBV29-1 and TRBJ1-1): SAVISQKPSRDICQRGTSLTIQCQVDSQVTMMFWYRQQPGQSLTLIATANQGSEATYESGFVIDKFPISRPNLTFSTLTVSNMSPEDSSIYLCSVEEMGPKAFFGQGTRLTVV.

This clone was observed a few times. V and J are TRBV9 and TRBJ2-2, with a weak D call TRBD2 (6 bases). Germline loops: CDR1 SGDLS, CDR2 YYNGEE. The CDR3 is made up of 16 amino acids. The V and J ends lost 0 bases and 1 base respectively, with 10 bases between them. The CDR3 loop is CASSVAGTQNTGELFF. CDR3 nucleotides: TGTGCCAGCAGCGTAGCGGGGACTCAGAACACCGGGGAGCTGTTTTTT. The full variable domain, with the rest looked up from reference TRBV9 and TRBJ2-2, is DSGVTQTPKHLITATGQRVTLRCSPRSGDLSVYWYQQSLDQGLQFLIQYYNGEERAKGNILERFSAQQFPDLHSELNLSSLELGDSALYFCASSVAGTQNTGELFFGEGSRLTVL.